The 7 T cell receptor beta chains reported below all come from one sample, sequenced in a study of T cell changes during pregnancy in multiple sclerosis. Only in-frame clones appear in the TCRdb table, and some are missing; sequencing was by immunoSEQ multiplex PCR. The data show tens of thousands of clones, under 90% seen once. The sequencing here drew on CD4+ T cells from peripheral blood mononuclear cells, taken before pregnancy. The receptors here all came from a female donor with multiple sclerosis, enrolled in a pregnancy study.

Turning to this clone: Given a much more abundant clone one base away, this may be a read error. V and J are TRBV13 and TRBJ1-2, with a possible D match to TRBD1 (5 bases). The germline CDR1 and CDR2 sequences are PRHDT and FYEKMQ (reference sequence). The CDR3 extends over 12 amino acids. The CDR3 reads CVSSLEGYGYTF. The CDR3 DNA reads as TGTGTCAGCAGCTTAGAGGGGTATGGCTACACCTTC. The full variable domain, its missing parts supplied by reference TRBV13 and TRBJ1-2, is AAGVIQSPRHLIKEKRETATLKCYPIPRHDTVYWYQQGPGQDPQFLISFYEKMQSDKGSIPDRFSAQQFSDYHSELNMSSLELGDSALYFCVSSLEGYGYTFGSGTRLTVV.

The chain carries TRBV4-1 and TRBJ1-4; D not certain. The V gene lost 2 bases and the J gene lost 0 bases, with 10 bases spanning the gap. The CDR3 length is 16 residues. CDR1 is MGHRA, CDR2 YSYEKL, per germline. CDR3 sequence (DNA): TGCGCCAGCAGCCAAAGTAGAGTTGCAACTAATGAAAAACTGTTTTTT. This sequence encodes CASSQSRVATNEKLFF.

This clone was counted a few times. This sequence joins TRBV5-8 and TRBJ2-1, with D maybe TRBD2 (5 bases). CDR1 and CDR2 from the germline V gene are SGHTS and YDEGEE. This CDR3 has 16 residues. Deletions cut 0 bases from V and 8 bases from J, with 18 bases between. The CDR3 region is CASSLEQLGFPHEQFF. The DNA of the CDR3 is TGTGCCAGCAGCTTGGAACAACTAGGGTTTCCCCATGAGCAGTTCTTC.

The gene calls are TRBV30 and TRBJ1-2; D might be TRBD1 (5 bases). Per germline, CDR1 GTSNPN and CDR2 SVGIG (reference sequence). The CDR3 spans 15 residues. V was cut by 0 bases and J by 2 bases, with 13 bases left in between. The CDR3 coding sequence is TGTGCCTGGAGTGTACGGGGGGGAGGCAACTATGGCTACACCTTC. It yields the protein CAWSVRGGGNYGYTF.

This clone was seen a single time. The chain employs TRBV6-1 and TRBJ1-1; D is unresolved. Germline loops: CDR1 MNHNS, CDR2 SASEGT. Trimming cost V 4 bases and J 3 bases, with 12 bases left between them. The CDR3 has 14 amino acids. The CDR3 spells CASSGTVPHTEAFF. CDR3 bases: TGTGCCAGCAGTGGCACTGTCCCCCACACTGAAGCTTTCTTT.

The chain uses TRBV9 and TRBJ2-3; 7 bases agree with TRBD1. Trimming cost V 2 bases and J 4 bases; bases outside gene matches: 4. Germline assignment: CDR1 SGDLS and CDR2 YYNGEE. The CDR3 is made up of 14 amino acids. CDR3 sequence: CASSVGQRADTQYF. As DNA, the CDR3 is TGTGCCAGCAGCGTGGGACAGAGGGCAGATACGCAGTATTTT.

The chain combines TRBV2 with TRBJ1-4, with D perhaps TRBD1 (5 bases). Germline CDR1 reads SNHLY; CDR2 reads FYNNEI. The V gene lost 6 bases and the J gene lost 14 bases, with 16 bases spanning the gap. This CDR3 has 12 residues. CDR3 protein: CASRSGMGTLFF. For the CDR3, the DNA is TGTGCCAGCAGGTCGGGTATGGGGACTCTGTTTTTT. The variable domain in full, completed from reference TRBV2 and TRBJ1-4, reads EPEVTQTPSHQVTQMGQEVILRCVPISNHLYFYWYRQILGQKVEFLVSFYNNEISEKSEIFDDQFSVERPDGSNFTLKIRSTKLEDSAMYFCASRSGMGTLFFGSGTQLSVL.